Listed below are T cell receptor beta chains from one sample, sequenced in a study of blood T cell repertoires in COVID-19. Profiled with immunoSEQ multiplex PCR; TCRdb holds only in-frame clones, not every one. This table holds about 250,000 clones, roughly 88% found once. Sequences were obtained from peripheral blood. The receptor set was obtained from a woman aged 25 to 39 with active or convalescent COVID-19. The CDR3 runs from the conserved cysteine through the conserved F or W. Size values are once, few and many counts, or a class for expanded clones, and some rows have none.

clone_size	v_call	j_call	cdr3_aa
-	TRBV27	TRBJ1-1	CASSLYREGNTEAFF
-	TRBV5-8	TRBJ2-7	CASSYSLAGGRPSSYEQYF
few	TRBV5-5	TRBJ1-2	CASSPAWANPSGYTF
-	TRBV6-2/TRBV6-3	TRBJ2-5	CASSLLRGGGKETQYF
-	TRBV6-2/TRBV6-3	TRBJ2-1	CASSSLFTSGVLNEQFF
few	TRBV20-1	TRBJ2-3	CSAITDTQYF
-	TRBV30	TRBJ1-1	CAWSAPSGRAFF
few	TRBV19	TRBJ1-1	CASSRYQGMNTEAFF
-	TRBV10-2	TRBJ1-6	CASSAGTDPLHF
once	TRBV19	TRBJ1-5	CASSITTGSGGNQPQHF
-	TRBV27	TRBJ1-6	CASSSSRLASPLHF
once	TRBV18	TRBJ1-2	CASSPSTGAPYGYTF
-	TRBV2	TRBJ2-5	CARSGGQETQYF
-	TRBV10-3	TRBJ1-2	CAISPDIGYTF
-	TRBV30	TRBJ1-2	CAWSPSGHINYGYTF
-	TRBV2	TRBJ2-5	CASSEQGGGETQYF